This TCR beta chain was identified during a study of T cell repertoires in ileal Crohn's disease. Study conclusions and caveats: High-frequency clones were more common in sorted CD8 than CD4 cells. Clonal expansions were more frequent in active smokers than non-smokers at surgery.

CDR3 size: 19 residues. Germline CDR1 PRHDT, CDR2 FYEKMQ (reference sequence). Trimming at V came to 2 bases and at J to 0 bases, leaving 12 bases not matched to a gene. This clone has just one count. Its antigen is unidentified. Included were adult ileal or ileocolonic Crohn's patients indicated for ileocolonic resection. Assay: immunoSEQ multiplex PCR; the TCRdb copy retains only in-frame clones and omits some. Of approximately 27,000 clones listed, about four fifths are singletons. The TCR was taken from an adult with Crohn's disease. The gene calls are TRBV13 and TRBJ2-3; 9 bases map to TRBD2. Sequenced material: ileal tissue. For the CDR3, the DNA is TGTGCCAGCAGCTTATCTCTAGCGGGAATAGTCACTAGCACAGATACGCAGTATTTT. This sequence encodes CASSLSLAGIVTSTDTQYF. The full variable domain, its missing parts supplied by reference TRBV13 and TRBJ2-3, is AAGVIQSPRHLIKEKRETATLKCYPIPRHDTVYWYQQGPGQDPQFLISFYEKMQSDKGSIPDRFSAQQFSDYHSELNMSSLELGDSALYFCASSLSLAGIVTSTDTQYFGPGTRLTVL.